This T cell receptor (beta chain) was observed in a study of blood T cell repertoires in COVID-19. As for the study in general: Nucleic acid was either cDNA or gDNA, and it came from T cells, B-cell-depleted T cells, or PBMCs.

CDR1 SGDLS and CDR2 YYNGEE come from the germline V gene. Trimming removed 3 bases at V and 2 bases at J, with 9 bases between. The CDR3 runs 14 residues. Enrollment of patients from Seattle took place during active infection, with longitudinal follow-up. Clones were sequenced by immunoSEQ multiplex PCR, and TCRdb holds only the in-frame ones, with some missing. Counted here are around 110,000 clones, roughly four fifths occurring once; the ten biggest clones make up more than 5.5%. This chain links TRBV9 with TRBJ1-5, with D tentatively TRBD1 (6 bases). The sequencing sample was made of peripheral blood. The receptor comes from a man aged 80 or over with COVID-19, enrolled during active disease. CDR3 protein: CASSAGAGNQPQHF. CDR3 nucleotides: TGTGCCAGCAGCGCAGGGGCGGGCAATCAGCCCCAGCATTTT.